This T cell receptor (beta chain) was observed in a study of blood T cell repertoires in COVID-19. Sequenced by immunoSEQ multiplex PCR; TCRdb stores in-frame clones only, minus some. This table holds about 120,000 clones, 75% to 90% found once. In germline, CDR1 is MDHEN, CDR2 SYDVKM. The germline V and J ends were trimmed by 5 bases and 4 bases, with 14 bases remaining between them. The CDR3 covers 14 residues. Sequencing was done on a sample of peripheral blood. The origin of this receptor is a man in his 70s with active or convalescent COVID-19. The V and J genes are TRBV28 and TRBJ1-1; no reliable D call. Here the CDR3 reads CASSITAARTEAFF. The CDR3, as DNA: TGTGCCAGCAGTATAACAGCCGCCCGCACTGAAGCTTTCTTT.